This T cell receptor beta chain was sequenced during a study of Ad26.COV2.S vaccination and SARS-CoV-2 variants. The study, taken as a whole, reports: Placebo recipients and vaccine recipients were similar in non-spike TCR breadth.

This table comes from immunoSEQ multiplex PCR, and its TCRdb copy is limited to in-frame clones, with some not included. The sample holds 250,000 to 300,000 clones, about 87% seen once. Treatment of the sample: 19 received Ad26.COV2.S at low or high dose, single or two shots; roughly five received placebo; per-sample allocation not given. Each sample was drawn 63 days after the first injection (of vaccine or placebo). Details on this clone: Its cognate antigen is unknown.

The sequencing used peripheral blood, collected in a trial of Ad26.COV2.S vaccine versus placebo. This receptor was taken from a person aged 18 to 65 who received the Ad26.COV2.S COVID-19 vaccine or a placebo.

CDR3 nucleotides: TGTGCCAGCAGCCAGAGCGTTAATGGCTACACCTTC. Translated: CASSQSVNGYTF. The V gene is TRBV3-1 (or the pseudogene TRBV3-2), the J gene TRBJ1-2; no firm D call. The V end was cut by 3 bases, the J end by 6 bases, with 8 bases between. Germline-derived CDR1 and CDR2 are LGHDT and YNNKEL (reference sequence). The length of the CDR3 is 12 residues.